What follows is one T cell receptor beta chain and its context. These data are taken from a study of blood T cell repertoires in COVID-19. Study at large: Acute and convalescent COVID-19 samples came from the United States, Italy and Spain.

Germline V gives CDR1 LNHDA, CDR2 SQIVND (reference sequence). The CDR3 runs to 17 residues. The V and J ends lost 6 bases and 4 bases, in that order; junction bases with no gene match: 17. Sequencing was performed with immunoSEQ multiplex PCR; in TCRdb, only in-frame clones are kept and a portion is missing. The sample contains more than 140,000 clones, roughly 88% of which appear only once. This sequence originates from a woman in her fifties or sixties in a cohort sampled during active or convalescent COVID-19. The specimen was peripheral blood. The genes are TRBV19 and TRBJ1-2; 7 bases match TRBD1. The CDR3 here is CASSTLNPPTGFYGYTF. The CDR3 nucleotides are TGTGCCAGTAGCACCCTGAATCCTCCGACAGGGTTCTATGGCTACACCTTC.